This T cell receptor (beta chain) was identified during a study of regulatory T cells in long-lasting Graves disease. Time point of the sample: newly diagnosed GD, antithyroid drugs for less than 3 months. TCR sequences were obtained from RNA taken from PBMCs. Points from the study as a whole: Comparison showed that persistent patients shared more public clonotypes (about 2,700) than new patients (about 970). Researchers examined only peripheral blood and not thyroid tissue.

Looked up from germline, CDR1 is LGHDT and CDR2 is YNNKEL (reference sequence). The CDR3 covers 14 residues. V shed 3 bases and J shed 0 bases, with 8 bases lying between them. Arm-PCR with iRepertoire HTBI primers amplified the CDR3 regions for these TCR beta libraries. Each CDR3 protein gets one entry after TCRdb re-called the multiplex PCR reads with MiXCR. The table records hundreds of thousands of distinct CDR3 sequences, roughly 15% of them present only once. Many counts were recorded for this clonotype. Its antigen remains unidentified. These sequences were also reported in another study, on T cells in Graves' hyperthyroidism and ophthalmopathy. That study reports: The study enrolled patients aged 18 to 65 with newly diagnosed hyperthyroidism of under 2 months' duration.

The chain couples TRBV3-1 to TRBJ1-2; D is perhaps TRBD1 (5 bases). This material consisted of peripheral blood mononuclear cells (PBMCs), taken at new diagnosis, from a patient treated with antithyroid drugs. This TCR came from a woman in her forties or fifties with Graves disease. CDR3 protein: CASSHREANYGYTF. For the CDR3, the DNA is TGTGCCAGCAGCCACAGGGAAGCTAACTATGGCTACACCTTC.